Listed below are T cell receptor beta chains from one sample, sequenced in a study of blood T cells in healthy people across ages. In TCRdb, the 5' RACE reads were re-called with MiXCR into one record per CDR3 protein. The repertoire has roughly 700,000 distinct CDR3 sequences, more than 20% of them found once; the top ten carry more than 8.5%. This sample also belongs to another study, concerning T cells of mothers and their children.

What was sequenced was blood. The receptors derive from a boy younger than 18 in good health. Each CDR3 is given with its conserved first and last residue. A D gene is named only where the DNA matches it firmly. For some rows the clone size is stated as once, few or many, or as a class when expanded; others skip it.

len | d_gene | j_gene | v_gene | abundance | CDR3nt | CDR3aa
14 | NA | TRBJ2-7 | TRBV11-2 | NA | TGTGCCAGCAGCTATGGGACGCTCTCCTACGAGCAGTACTTC | CASSYGTLSYEQYF
15 | TRBD1 | TRBJ1-2 | TRBV29-1 | NA | TGCAGCGTTGAAGATCGGGACAGGGAGTACGATGGCTACACCTTC | CSVEDRDREYDGYTF
16 | TRBD2 | TRBJ2-2 | TRBV7-6 | few | TGTGCCAGCAGCCCCTGGGAGGCGGGGGTCACCGGGGAGCTGTTTTTT | CASSPWEAGVTGELFF
14 | TRBD1 | TRBJ2-1 | TRBV12-3/TRBV12-4 | NA | TGTGCCAGCGCCGGGACAGGACCTTTCAATGAGCAGTTCTTC | CASAGTGPFNEQFF
14 | TRBD1 | TRBJ2-2 | TRBV6-2/TRBV6-3 | few | TGTGCCAGCAGCCCCGACAGGGCCAACGGGGAGCTGTTTTTT | CASSPDRANGELFF
17 | TRBD2 | TRBJ2-7 | TRBV7-8 | many | TGTGCCAGCAGCCGTGGACTCAGCGGGGATAGCTCCTACGAGCAGTACTTC | CASSRGLSGDSSYEQYF
17 | TRBD2 | TRBJ2-1 | TRBV13 | NA | TGTGCCAGCAGCCCCGGACTAGCGGGAAAGTCCCGCATTGAGCAGTTCTTC | CASSPGLAGKSRIEQFF
19 | TRBD1 | TRBJ2-1 | TRBV27 | NA | TGTGCCAGCAGGCCTCTGGGTCTCCTGGGACAGGGGGCCTACAATGAGCAGTTCTTC | CASRPLGLLGQGAYNEQFF
14 | NA | TRBJ2-5 | TRBV15 | few | TGTGCCACCAGCAAGGACGGCGAGGTCGAGACCCAGTACTTC | CATSKDGEVETQYF
11 | NA | TRBJ2-1 | TRBV28 | few | TGTGCCAGCTCGGGGGACGGCGGGCAGTTCTTC | CASSGDGGQFF
16 | TRBD2 | TRBJ2-2 | TRBV12-3/TRBV12-4 | few | TGTGCCACCCCGAGGGGTGGGACTAGTAGCACCGGGGAGCTGTTTTTT | CATPRGGTSSTGELFF
16 | NA | TRBJ2-1 | TRBV6-1 | few | TGTGCCAGCAGTCTAATGGCAGCGGGCGCTTACAATGAGCAGTTCTTC | CASSLMAAGAYNEQFF
15 | NA | TRBJ1-1 | TRBV18 | NA | TGTGCCAGCTCACCCAAGACAGGACCGGACACTGAAGCTTTCTTT | CASSPKTGPDTEAFF
15 | NA | TRBJ2-5 | TRBV4-3 | few | TGCGCCAGCAGCCAAGATCCCGGACAGCAAGAGACCCAGTACTTC | CASSQDPGQQETQYF
13 | NA | TRBJ2-7 | TRBV29-1 | NA | TGCAGCGTAGTCATAGCGGAAACCTACGAGCAGTACTTC | CSVVIAETYEQYF
15 | NA | TRBJ2-2 | TRBV12-3/TRBV12-4 | NA | TGTGCCAGCAGTGTCGACGGAGCGAACACCGGGGAGCTGTTTTTT | CASSVDGANTGELFF
17 | NA | TRBJ2-1 | TRBV12-5 | few | TGTGCTAGTGGTTTGGTACCTAAGGACAGCTCATACAATGAGCAGTTCTTC | CASGLVPKDSSYNEQFF
12 | NA | TRBJ1-1 | TRBV29-1 | NA | TGCAGCGTTAAAGGACAGTGGACTGAAGCTTTCTTT | CSVKGQWTEAFF
16 | TRBD2 | TRBJ2-1 | TRBV4-2 | NA | TGTGCCAGCAGCCAAGGCCTAGCGGGGGCTTACAATGAGCAGTTCTTC | CASSQGLAGAYNEQFF
12 | NA | TRBJ2-2 | TRBV3-1 | NA | TGTGCCAGCAGACTAGCCGTCGGGGAGCTGTTTTTT | CASRLAVGELFF
12 | NA | TRBJ1-2 | TRBV20-1 | few | TGCAGTGCTAGAGAGGACAGCTATGGCTACACCTTC | CSAREDSYGYTF
15 | NA | TRBJ1-4 | TRBV25-1 | NA | TGTGCCAGCAGTGAGGGGGGGGCGGTCGGCGAAAAACTGTTTTTT | CASSEGGAVGEKLFF
15 | TRBD2 | TRBJ2-5 | TRBV12-3/TRBV12-4 | NA | TGTGCCAGCACTCTCGGCGGGGGGGCCATAGAGACCCAGTACTTC | CASTLGGGAIETQYF
15 | NA | TRBJ1-3 | TRBV3-1 | NA | TGTGCCAGCAGCCACATACAAATGGGTGGAAACACCATATATTTT | CASSHIQMGGNTIYF
14 | TRBD1 | TRBJ2-5 | TRBV28 | few | TGTGCCAGCAGCGAGACAGGGGCCCAAGAGACCCAGTACTTC | CASSETGAQETQYF
15 | NA | TRBJ2-5 | TRBV7-9 | few | TGTGCCAGCAGCAATCCGGGACGTTCACAAGAGACCCAGTACTTC | CASSNPGRSQETQYF
20 | TRBD1 | TRBJ2-6 | TRBV6-5 | NA | TGTGCCAGCAGTTTTCCCTTCGGGGACAGGCAGACCTCTGGGGCCAACGTCCTGACTTTC | CASSFPFGDRQTSGANVLTF